The next 3 T cell receptor beta chains were all read from a single sample in a study of T cells after yellow fever vaccination (dated by TCRdb to the late 2010s). What the treatment or condition label conveys for this sample: live attenuated yellow fever vaccine strain. Receptors were amplified or captured by 5' RACE. The run used an Illumina NovaSeq 6000. TCRdb took the public reads, trimmed them with fastp at Q25, ran MiXCR for clone calling and kept in-frame beta chains. Each CDR3 protein gets just one entry, which takes the most common genes and DNA from the rows behind it. Present in this sample are 11,000 to 15,000 distinct CDR3 sequences, approximately 6.8% of which were seen just once. Less than 2% of the sample comes from the top ten. The source material was PBMCs, either bulk or a sorted T-cell subset (CD4+, CD8+, memory, or dextramer-sorted; not recorded which), sampled on the day of the yellow fever booster vaccination. The source of these receptors is a man aged 18 to 35 who received the YFV17D yellow fever vaccine.

This clonotype was found many times. The chain recombines TRBV2 with TRBJ1-4; the D gene is possibly TRBD1 (5 bases). Trimming took 7 bases from V and 4 from J, leaving 13 bases between them. The CDR3 covers 14 residues. CDR1 and CDR2 (germline): SNHLY, FYNNEI. The CDR3 is CASKRDVHNEKLFF. DNA for the CDR3: TGTGCCAGCAAACGGGACGTACATAATGAAAAACTGTTTTTT.

This clonotype appeared many times. This sequence joins TRBV12-3 or TRBV12-4 and TRBJ2-3, with D unclear. Deletions cut 2 bases from V and 7 bases from J, with 4 bases between. The CDR3 loop spans 11 amino acids. CDR3 sequence (DNA): TGTGCCAGCAGTTTACGATATACGCAGTATTTT. Encoded protein: CASSLRYTQYF.

In this sample, this clonotype turned up many times. J is TRBJ1-2 and V is TRBV12-3 or TRBV12-4; TRBD1 agrees at 7 bases. This CDR3 has 13 amino acids. The J segment lost 3 bases and the V segment lost 6 bases, leaving 4 bases of the junction unmatched. The CDR3 DNA reads as TGTGCCAGCAGCCCCGACAGGGACTATGGCTACACCTTC. Its protein product is CASSPDRDYGYTF.